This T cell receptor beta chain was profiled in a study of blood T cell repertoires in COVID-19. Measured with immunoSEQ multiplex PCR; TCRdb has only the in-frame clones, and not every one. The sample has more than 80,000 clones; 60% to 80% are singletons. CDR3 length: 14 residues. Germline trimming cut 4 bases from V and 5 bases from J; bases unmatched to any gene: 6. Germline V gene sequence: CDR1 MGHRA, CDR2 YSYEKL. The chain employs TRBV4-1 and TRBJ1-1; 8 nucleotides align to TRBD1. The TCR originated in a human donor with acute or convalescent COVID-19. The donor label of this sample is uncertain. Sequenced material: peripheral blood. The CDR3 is CASSPGGAATEAFF. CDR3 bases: TGCGCCAGCAGCCCAGGGGGCGCGGCGACTGAAGCTTTCTTT.